One sample yielded the 24 T cell receptor beta chains listed below, sequenced in a study of memory CD4+ T cells and cytomegalovirus serostatus. This table comes from immunoSEQ multiplex PCR, and its TCRdb copy is limited to in-frame clones, with some not included. The table includes about 100,000 clones, approximately 80% detected once. The sort gate was single viable CD3+CD4+CD8-CD45RO+ cells for memory CD4+ T cells. Sequencing was done on a sample of memory CD4+ T cells from blood. These receptors originate from an adult in good health and CMV-seropositive.

The V and J genes are TRBV28 and TRBJ2-5, with TRBD1 identical over 8 bases. CDR3 length: 14 residues. Germline lookup yields CDR1 MDHEN and CDR2 SYDVKM. The trim removed 4 bases at V and 5 bases at J, leaving 6 bases unmatched. The CDR3 here is CASSSTGDTETQYF. DNA for the CDR3: TGTGCCAGCAGTTCGACAGGGGATACGGAGACCCAGTACTTC.

The V call is TRBV14, the J call TRBJ2-3; D unresolved. V lost 6 bases and J lost 0, with 10 bases in between. CDR1 is SGHDN, CDR2 FVKESK, per germline. CDR3 size: 14 residues. The CDR3 protein is CASRAMMSTDTQYF. The DNA for the CDR3 is TGTGCCAGCAGAGCGATGATGAGCACAGATACGCAGTATTTT.

The rearrangement uses TRBV29-1 and TRBJ2-1; 8 nucleotides match TRBD1. CDR1 SQVTM and CDR2 ANQGSEA come from the germline V gene. V shed 1 base and J 8 bases; nucleotides not matched to a gene: 10. CDR3 size: 15 residues. The CDR3 reads CSVEGPDRVPDEQFF. Written as DNA, the CDR3 is TGCAGCGTTGAAGGCCCGGACAGGGTACCTGATGAGCAGTTCTTC.

V gene TRBV9 combines with J gene TRBJ2-6; TRBD2 matches at 8 bases. The CDR3 covers 20 residues. V lost 3 bases to trimming and J lost 1 base; unmatched junction nucleotides: 15. Germline V gene data show CDR1 as SGDLS and CDR2 as YYNGEE. Written as DNA, the CDR3 is TGTGCCAGCAGCGCCAGTAGTCTCAGCGGGGGAGGATCTGGGGCCAACGTCCTGACTTTC. It is translated as CASSASSLSGGGSGANVLTF.

The chain is built from TRBV2 and TRBJ1-1; no clear D gene. From germline, CDR1 is SNHLY and CDR2 FYNNEI. There are 13 residues in the CDR3. V shed 5 bases and J shed 1 base, with 8 bases lying between them. The CDR3 sequence: CASSTHENTEAFF. The CDR3 region has the DNA TGTGCCAGCAGTACCCATGAGAACACTGAAGCTTTCTTT.

This chain joins TRBV2 and TRBJ2-1, with TRBD2 matching over 10 bases. The CDR3 runs 15 residues. The V gene end was trimmed by 7 bases and the J gene end by 7 bases; junction bases not matched to a gene: 10. The germline V gene encodes CDR1 SNHLY and CDR2 FYNNEI. The CDR3 loop is CASKLLAGLGNEQFF. The CDR3 region has the DNA TGTGCCAGCAAGCTACTAGCGGGATTGGGTAATGAGCAGTTCTTC.

V and J are TRBV6-5 and TRBJ1-1; D gene uncertain. Trimming pared 2 bases from V and 3 bases from J, leaving 7 bases between. Germline CDR1 reads MNHEY; CDR2 reads SVGAGI. The CDR3 spans 13 residues. CDR3 DNA: TGTGCCAGCAGTTACGGGGTAGACACTGAAGCTTTCTTT. Protein product: CASSYGVDTEAFF.

This clone came up once. The rearrangement links TRBV7-8 to TRBJ2-2, with D maybe TRBD2 (6 bases). The germline V gene encodes CDR1 SGHVS and CDR2 FQNEAQ. The CDR3 covers 16 residues. Trimming removed 2 bases at V and 2 bases at J, with 12 bases between. CDR3 amino acids: CASSLLGGSNTGELFF. The CDR3 nucleotides are TGTGCCAGCAGCTTACTTGGGGGGAGCAACACCGGGGAGCTGTTTTTT.

The chain has TRBV28 and TRBJ2-7, with 9 bases that match TRBD1. The V segment lost 6 bases and the J segment 10 bases; nucleotides outside the gene matches: 10. Germline V lookup: CDR1 MDHEN, CDR2 SYDVKM. This CDR3 has 13 residues. In DNA, the CDR3 is TGTGCCAGCAGGCCTCCGGGACAGGGATCTCAGTACTTC. It specifies CASRPPGQGSQYF.

This chain uses TRBV28 with TRBJ2-6; D is ambiguous. V was shortened by 5 bases and J by 0 bases, with 8 bases between the two germline ends. CDR1 and CDR2 (germline): MDHEN, SYDVKM. The CDR3 consists of 15 residues. CDR3 sequence reads: CASSPLGSGANVLTF. CDR3 DNA: TGTGCCAGCAGTCCATTGGGCTCTGGGGCCAACGTCCTGACTTTC.

This chain joins TRBV2 and TRBJ1-5; 9 bases fit TRBD1. The germline V gene encodes CDR1 SNHLY and CDR2 FYNNEI. CDR3 length: 14 residues. The V gene end was trimmed by 7 bases and the J gene end by 6 bases; junction bases not matched to a gene: 7. The DNA of the CDR3 is TGTGCCAGCATGCGGGACAGGGAAGCTCAGCCCCAGCATTTT. Encoded protein: CASMRDREAQPQHF. The variable domain in full, completed from reference TRBV2 and TRBJ1-5, reads EPEVTQTPSHQVTQMGQEVILRCVPISNHLYFYWYRQILGQKVEFLVSFYNNEISEKSEIFDDQFSVERPDGSNFTLKIRSTKLEDSAMYFCASMRDREAQPQHFGDGTRLSIL.

The V call is TRBV28, the J call TRBJ1-5, with D tentatively TRBD1 (6 bases). The CDR3 contains 12 residues. V lost 9 bases and J lost 1, with 7 bases in between. From germline, CDR1 is MDHEN and CDR2 SYDVKM. The CDR3 DNA reads TGTGCCAGTGGACAGAGCAATCAGCCCCAGCATTTT. It yields the protein CASGQSNQPQHF.

V is TRBV7-9 and J is TRBJ2-5; 7 bases match TRBD1. CDR1 is SEHNR and CDR2 is FQNEAQ in the germline V gene (reference sequence). The junction had 6 bases not matched to a gene; V was cut back by 0 bases and J by 5 bases. The CDR3 sequence is 15 residues long. The CDR3 protein is CASSLALQGSETQYF. The CDR3 DNA reads as TGTGCCAGCAGCTTAGCCCTACAGGGGTCCGAGACCCAGTACTTC.

The CDR3 sequence is CSVVAGSNYGYTF. The CDR3 bases are TGCAGCGTTGTGGCAGGGTCTAACTATGGCTACACCTTC. The chain uses TRBV29-1 and TRBJ1-2; D perhaps matches TRBD1 (5 bases). The CDR3 runs 13 residues. V shed 4 bases and J shed 0 bases, with 9 bases lying between them. In germline, CDR1 is SQVTM, CDR2 ANQGSEA.

The V and J genes are TRBV28 and TRBJ1-1; a possible D gene is TRBD1 (6 bases). Per the germline V gene, CDR1 is MDHEN and CDR2 is SYDVKM. The CDR3 covers 12 residues. V lost 3 bases to trimming and J lost 11 bases, with 13 bases between them. The CDR3 protein is CASSLPGEGAFF. The CDR3, as DNA: TGTGCCAGCAGTTTGCCAGGGGAGGGGGCTTTCTTT.

This chain uses TRBV7-9 with TRBJ1-3, with unresolved D. The germline gives CDR1 SEHNR, CDR2 FQNEAQ (reference sequence). Deletions cut 6 bases from V and 2 bases from J, with 11 bases between. This CDR3 comprises 14 residues. The CDR3 loop reads CASRTWAAGNTIYF. Here the CDR3 DNA reads TGTGCCAGCAGGACATGGGCGGCTGGAAACACCATATATTTT.

The chain couples TRBV7-8 to TRBJ1-2; D remains ambiguous. V shed 0 bases and J shed 2 bases, with 10 bases lying between them. In germline, CDR1 is SGHVS, CDR2 FQNEAQ. The CDR3 runs 15 residues. The CDR3 DNA reads as TGTGCCAGCAGCTTAGCGCTAGGCCCCAACTATGGCTACACCTTC. This translates into CASSLALGPNYGYTF.

The chain has TRBV4-3 and TRBJ2-7, with no clear D. V gave up 0 bases and J gave up 5 bases, with 14 bases separating them. CDR1 and CDR2 (germline): LGHNA, YSLEER. The CDR3 length is 15 residues. CDR3 coding DNA: TGCGCCAGCAGCCAAGATAGACTCCCTGGGCACGAGCAGTACTTC. It translates to CASSQDRLPGHEQYF.

The CDR3 region is CASTPRGIGVRTYEQYF. The CDR3 DNA sequence: TGTGCCAGCACTCCCAGGGGGATCGGCGTCAGGACCTACGAGCAGTACTTC. The rearrangement joins TRBV28 to TRBJ2-7; 7 positions agree with TRBD1. Germline lookup yields CDR1 MDHEN and CDR2 SYDVKM. This CDR3 has 17 amino acids. Losses at the gene ends were 7 bases for V and 2 bases for J; bases not matched to a gene: 17.

The chain combines TRBV28 with TRBJ1-3, with TRBD1 as a possible D gene (5 bases). The germline CDR1 and CDR2 sequences are MDHEN and SYDVKM. The V end lost 7 bases, the J end lost 0 bases, and 13 bases lay between the germline ends. CDR3 size: 15 residues. As DNA, the CDR3 is TGTGCCAGCAAACCACCGGGGGGCTCTGGAAACACCATATATTTT. This sequence encodes CASKPPGGSGNTIYF.

This chain connects TRBV10-3 to TRBJ1-1, with 7 bases that match TRBD1. The CDR3 runs to 14 residues. Germline CDR1 reads ENHRY; CDR2 reads SYGVKD. With V trimmed by 2 bases and J by 7 bases, 7 bases remained unmatched. CDR3 in DNA: TGTGCCATCAGTGAGCAGGAGGGGGCGATTGAAGCTTTCTTT. It translates to CAISEQEGAIEAFF.

The chain carries TRBV7-3 and TRBJ2-5, with a possible D match to TRBD1 (5 bases). CDR1 is SGHTA, CDR2 FQGTGA, per germline. The length of the CDR3 is 13 residues. Trimming stripped 5 bases from V and 1 base from J, with 8 bases between. The CDR3 protein is CASSQGSQETQYF. The CDR3 DNA reads TGTGCCAGCAGCCAGGGCTCCCAAGAGACCCAGTACTTC. The full variable domain, rest sourced from reference TRBV7-3 and TRBJ2-5, is GAGVSQTPSNKVTEKGKYVELRCDPISGHTALYWYRQSLGQGPEFLIYFQGTGAADDSGLPNDRFFAVRPEGSVSTLKIQRTERGDSAVYLCASSQGSQETQYFGPGTRLLVL.

In this sample, this clone turned up once. The chain joins TRBV2 to TRBJ2-1; D is ambiguous. The germline gives CDR1 SNHLY, CDR2 FYNNEI. There are 14 residues in the CDR3. Between the trimmed V and J ends, which lost 3 bases and 0 bases, there was a span of 6 bases. In DNA, the CDR3 is TGTGCCAGCAGTGAGATGGGCTCCTACAATGAGCAGTTCTTC. It translates to CASSEMGSYNEQFF. Full variable domain (missing parts from reference TRBV2 and TRBJ2-1): EPEVTQTPSHQVTQMGQEVILRCVPISNHLYFYWYRQILGQKVEFLVSFYNNEISEKSEIFDDQFSVERPDGSNFTLKIRSTKLEDSAMYFCASSEMGSYNEQFFGPGTRLTVL.

The chain recombines TRBV6-5 with TRBJ2-1; 13 nucleotides agree with TRBD2. The CDR3 covers 15 residues. V lost 5 bases and J lost 7; bases outside the gene matches: 5. In germline, CDR1 is MNHEY, CDR2 SVGAGI. The CDR3 DNA reads TGTGCCAGCAGTCGTCGGACTAGCGGGAGAAATGAGCAGTTCTTC. Translating it yields CASSRRTSGRNEQFF.